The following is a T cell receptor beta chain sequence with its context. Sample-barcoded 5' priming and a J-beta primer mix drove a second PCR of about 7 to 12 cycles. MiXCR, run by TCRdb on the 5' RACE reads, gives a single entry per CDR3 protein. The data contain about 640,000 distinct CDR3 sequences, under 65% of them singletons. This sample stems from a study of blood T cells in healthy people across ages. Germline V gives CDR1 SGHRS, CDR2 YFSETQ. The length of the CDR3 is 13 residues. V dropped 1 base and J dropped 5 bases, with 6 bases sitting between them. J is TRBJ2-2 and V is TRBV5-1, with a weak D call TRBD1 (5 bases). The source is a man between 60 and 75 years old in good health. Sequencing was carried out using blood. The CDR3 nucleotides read TGCGCCAGCAGCTTGAAGGGGACCGGGGAGCTGTTTTTT. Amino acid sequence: CASSLKGTGELFF.